This entry describes one TCR beta chain. Its cognate antigen is unknown. This record belongs to a study of CD8+ T cells in alopecia areata. Looking at the study overall: The study gave treated patients oral tofacitinib at 5 to 10 mg twice daily. Once tofacitinib had been taken for 6 to 18 months, 6 months off drug followed. Study observations and caveats: More clonal than normal scalp was lesional scalp, particularly alopecia totalis/universalis. Whereas mice showed it more clearly, TCR sharing across patients was murkier, possibly because of HLA.

TCR sequencing used cDNA made by reverse transcription of extracted RNA. Sequencing used immunoSEQ multiplex PCR; TCRdb keeps in-frame clones, though not all of them. The data hold 200,000 or so clones, with 50% to 70% observed a single time. Germline V gives CDR1 MNHEY, CDR2 SVGAGI. The CDR3 consists of 11 residues. V lost 6 bases and J lost 3, with 4 bases in between. The receptor comes from a human donor with alopecia areata. The chain uses TRBV6-5 and TRBJ2-3; no definite D call. Sequences were derived from CD4+ T cells sorted from blood, sampled at week 0. CDR3 coding DNA: TGTGCCAGCAGCAAGACAGATACGCAGTATTTT. Its protein product is CASSKTDTQYF.